A selection of T cell receptor beta chains follows, all from one sample in a study of blood T cell repertoires in COVID-19. Using immunoSEQ multiplex PCR, the repertoire was profiled, and TCRdb retains in-frame clones only, with some absent. The sample holds roughly 180,000 clones, 70% to 85% seen once. Sequenced material: peripheral blood. The receptors here all came from a human donor in a cohort sampled during active COVID-19. CDR3s include the opening cysteine and the closing phenylalanine or tryptophan. The order of the fields is J gene, D gene, V gene, clone size, CDR3 DNA, CDR3 protein. A D gene is named only where the DNA matches it firmly. Rows may omit the clone size; those that give it use once, few, many or a size class.

j_call: TRBJ1-1
d_call: TRBD1
v_call: TRBV2
clone_size: .
cdr3_nt: TGTGCCAGCAAATCGACAGGGTTTGGGACTGAAGCTTTCTTT
cdr3_aa: CASKSTGFGTEAFF

j_call: TRBJ2-3
d_call: TRBD2
v_call: TRBV3-1/TRBV3-2
clone_size: .
cdr3_nt: TGTGCCAGCAGCCAAGAACCAGCGGGGGGGCGGGCCCCAGGGCCTACGCAGTATTTT
cdr3_aa: CASSQEPAGGRAPGPTQYF

j_call: TRBJ1-4
d_call: TRBD1
v_call: TRBV11-2
clone_size: once
cdr3_nt: TGTGCCAGCAGCTTAAACCCAACAGGGGTACGAACTAATGAAAAACTGTTTTTT
cdr3_aa: CASSLNPTGVRTNEKLFF

j_call: TRBJ1-1
d_call: .
v_call: TRBV9
clone_size: .
cdr3_nt: TGTGCCAGCAGCCCCAAAGAGAGTGCATGGAGGGGTAACACTGAAGCTTTCTTT
cdr3_aa: CASSPKESAWRGNTEAFF

j_call: TRBJ1-2
d_call: .
v_call: TRBV7-9
clone_size: .
cdr3_nt: TGTGCCAGCAGCTGGCAGGATAACTATGGCTACACCTTC
cdr3_aa: CASSWQDNYGYTF

j_call: TRBJ1-4
d_call: .
v_call: TRBV29-1
clone_size: .
cdr3_nt: TGCAGCGTGGCGCTGGGGGGTAGAAAACTGTTTTTT
cdr3_aa: CSVALGGRKLFF

j_call: TRBJ2-7
d_call: TRBD2
v_call: TRBV2
clone_size: .
cdr3_nt: TGTGGCGGGGGACTATCGAGGGGAGGCGAGCAGTACTTC
cdr3_aa: CGGGLSRGGEQYF

j_call: TRBJ1-5
d_call: .
v_call: TRBV6-4
clone_size: .
cdr3_nt: TGTGCCAGCCCTGGGGTAAGGACAGTAGATAGCAATCAGCCCCAGCATTTT
cdr3_aa: CASPGVRTVDSNQPQHF

j_call: TRBJ1-1
d_call: .
v_call: TRBV5-1
clone_size: .
cdr3_nt: TGCGCCAGCAGCTCAACTCAGGGTTATAACGCTGAAGCTTTCTTT
cdr3_aa: CASSSTQGYNAEAFF

j_call: TRBJ1-3
d_call: .
v_call: TRBV19
clone_size: .
cdr3_nt: TGTGCCAGTAGTTCCTTGAGCCCCGGACAGTTCTCTGGAAACACCATATATTTT
cdr3_aa: CASSSLSPGQFSGNTIYF

j_call: TRBJ2-1
d_call: .
v_call: TRBV30
clone_size: .
cdr3_nt: TGTGCCTGGAGTTGGAGGGCGGACAATGAGCAGTTCTTC
cdr3_aa: CAWSWRADNEQFF

j_call: TRBJ1-2
d_call: .
v_call: TRBV5-8
clone_size: .
cdr3_nt: TGTGCCAGCAGCTTGGGTAGCTATGGCTACACCTTC
cdr3_aa: CASSLGSYGYTF

j_call: TRBJ2-5
d_call: TRBD2
v_call: TRBV5-1
clone_size: .
cdr3_nt: TGCGCCAGCAGCCCTGGGGGGGGTACGGAGACCCAGTACTTC
cdr3_aa: CASSPGGGTETQYF

j_call: TRBJ1-1
d_call: .
v_call: TRBV29-1
clone_size: once
cdr3_nt: TGCAGCGTTGTCCCAGGCAGACAAGCTTTCTTT
cdr3_aa: CSVVPGRQAFF

j_call: TRBJ1-1
d_call: TRBD1
v_call: TRBV9
clone_size: .
cdr3_nt: TGTGCCAGCAGCGGGATGGACAGGAAGAACACTGAAGCTTTCTTT
cdr3_aa: CASSGMDRKNTEAFF

j_call: TRBJ1-1
d_call: .
v_call: TRBV5-5
clone_size: few
cdr3_nt: TGTGCCAGCACCTGGGCGGGAATGAACACTGAAGCTTTCTTT
cdr3_aa: CASTWAGMNTEAFF

j_call: TRBJ2-7
d_call: .
v_call: TRBV7-3
clone_size: few
cdr3_nt: TGTGCCAGCAGCTTAACTGCTTCGGCTAGCTACGAGCAGTACTTC
cdr3_aa: CASSLTASASYEQYF

j_call: TRBJ2-6
d_call: TRBD1
v_call: TRBV9
clone_size: .
cdr3_nt: TGTGCCAGCAGCGGCAGGGGGTTGGCTGGGGCCAACGTCCTGACTTTC
cdr3_aa: CASSGRGLAGANVLTF

j_call: TRBJ2-7
d_call: TRBD1
v_call: TRBV5-5
clone_size: .
cdr3_nt: TGTGCCAGCAGCTTGGTCGGGACAGGCCTCCGACGCGAGCAGTACTTC
cdr3_aa: CASSLVGTGLRREQYF

j_call: TRBJ2-3
d_call: TRBD2
v_call: TRBV13
clone_size: .
cdr3_nt: TGTGCCAGCAGCTCTCCGTCTAGCGGACCCACAGATACGCAGTATTTT
cdr3_aa: CASSSPSSGPTDTQYF

j_call: TRBJ1-6
d_call: .
v_call: TRBV5-1
clone_size: .
cdr3_nt: TGCGCCACCTCGAGTACGCCCAGGGGTAATTCACCCCTCCACTTT
cdr3_aa: CATSSTPRGNSPLHF

j_call: TRBJ2-7
d_call: TRBD1
v_call: TRBV5-1
clone_size: .
cdr3_nt: TGCGCCAGCAGCTTGGCTCCCATGACAGGGAAGTACGAGCAGTACTTC
cdr3_aa: CASSLAPMTGKYEQYF

j_call: TRBJ1-5
d_call: TRBD1
v_call: TRBV4-1
clone_size: .
cdr3_nt: TGCGCCAGCAGCCCACCGGGACAGAGCAATCAGCCCCAGCATTTT
cdr3_aa: CASSPPGQSNQPQHF

j_call: TRBJ2-7
d_call: .
v_call: TRBV5-4
clone_size: .
cdr3_nt: TGTGCCAGCAGCTACGACATAGGGGGCGAGCAGTACTTC
cdr3_aa: CASSYDIGGEQYF